The TCR beta chain described here comes from a study of cytomegalovirus exposure and HLA in healthy donors. Whole-study findings and limits: When analyzed later, a missense DCLRE1C variant was found to be linked to TCR beta V- and J-gene trimming. Presence/absence analyses rested on an assumption that sequencing depth was roughly uniform across donors. In a later analysis, DRB1 alleles had the most associated TCRs; HLA-C alleles the fewest. Solely CMV serostatus was available to characterize immune exposure.

PCR was performed using 60 Vbeta and 13 Jbeta primers. TCRdb's copy holds only in-frame clones and misses some; the assay was immunoSEQ multiplex PCR. The data contain over 250,000 clones, more than 80% of them singletons. In regard to this clone: No antigen is known for it.

What was sequenced was PBMCs. The TCR was taken from a man aged 35 to 55 in good health and CMV-seropositive.

DNA for the CDR3: TGTGCCAGCAGCGTGGGACTAGCGGGAGGGGACACCGGGGAGCTGTTTTTT. Translation: CASSVGLAGGDTGELFF. This chain connects TRBV5-6 to TRBJ2-2; 16 bases match TRBD2. There are 17 residues in the CDR3. CDR1 is SGHDT and CDR2 is YYEEEE in the germline V gene. J was trimmed by 3 bases and V by 4 bases; bases with no gene match: 3.